The TCR beta chain under discussion was sequenced for a study of shared clonotypes between healthy human individuals. Whole-study context: Per donor, CD8 memory used one plate, CD8 naive used two, CD4 memory used three and CD4 naive used three.

On this clone itself: No antigen is known for it.

Germline CDR1 reads MNHEY; CDR2 reads SVGAGI. The CDR3 runs 16 residues. Trimming stripped 0 bases from V and 3 bases from J, with 12 bases between. Whole-study findings and limits: Some naive CD4 clonotypes, 4% to 6%, turned up in common across a handful of donors.

For sorted subsets, about 190 ng DNA per replicate equaled about 30,000 T cell genomes. In the original analysis: Junction-only immunoSEQ data arrived without quality scores, meaning filtering differed. Sequenced by immunoSEQ multiplex PCR; TCRdb stores in-frame clones only, minus some. V and J calls and clone size are as listed in that table; D and trimming were resolved from the DNA. The sample holds more than 2 million clones, under 97% seen once. This TCR derives from a man between 18 and 29 years old in good health. Sample: naive CD4+ T cells sorted from blood. This sample's subset: CD45RA+ positively selected. The rearrangement joins TRBV6-5 to TRBJ2-1; no firm D call. As DNA, the CDR3 is TGTGCCAGCAGTTACTCGGTTTGGGCTAACTACAATGAGCAGTTCTTC. Translation gives CASSYSVWANYNEQFF.